The TCR beta chain under discussion was sequenced for a study of T-cell memory formation after mild COVID-19. TCRdb re-analysed the 5' RACE reads in MiXCR, keeping a single row per CDR3 protein. Counted here are a few hundred thousand distinct CDR3 sequences, around a sixth occurring once; the ten biggest clones make up about a fifth. The CDR3 is made up of 14 amino acids. V dropped 1 base and J dropped 6 bases, with 10 bases sitting between them. Germline CDR1 reads SGHAT; CDR2 reads FQNNGV. V usage is TRBV11-2 and J usage is TRBJ2-1; D perhaps matches TRBD1 (5 bases). The sequenced sample consisted of PBMCs or a T cell subset sorted from them (not recorded which). This sequence originates from a man between 18 and 35 years old who had mild COVID-19 (a few samples of this study predate the infection). Cell type and time point are not known. The CDR3 loop reads CASSLVPQGNEQFF. The CDR3, as DNA: TGTGCCAGCAGCTTAGTCCCCCAGGGCAATGAGCAGTTCTTC.